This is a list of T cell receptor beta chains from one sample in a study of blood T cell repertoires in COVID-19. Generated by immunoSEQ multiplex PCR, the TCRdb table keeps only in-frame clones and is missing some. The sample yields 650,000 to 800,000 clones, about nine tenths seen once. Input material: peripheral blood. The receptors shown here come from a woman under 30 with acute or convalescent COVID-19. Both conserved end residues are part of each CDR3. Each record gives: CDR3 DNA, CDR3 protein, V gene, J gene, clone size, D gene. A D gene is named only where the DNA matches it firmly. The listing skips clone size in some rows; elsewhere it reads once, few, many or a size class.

CDR3 DNA: TGTGCCAGCAGCCACCGGGACATAACATGGGGCTACACCTTC
CDR3 protein: CASSHRDITWGYTF
V gene: TRBV3-1/TRBV3-2
J gene: TRBJ1-2
clone size: .
D gene: .

CDR3 DNA: TGTGCCAGTGGAGGGGACAGCCTGAACACTGAAGCTTTCTTT
CDR3 protein: CASGGDSLNTEAFF
V gene: TRBV2
J gene: TRBJ1-1
clone size: .
D gene: TRBD1

CDR3 DNA: TGTGCCAGCAGCTTGACTGGGGGGACTAACTATGGCTACACCTTC
CDR3 protein: CASSLTGGTNYGYTF
V gene: TRBV9
J gene: TRBJ1-2
clone size: .
D gene: .

CDR3 DNA: TGTGCCAGCAGTTTTATGTATAATGAAAAACTGTTTTTT
CDR3 protein: CASSFMYNEKLFF
V gene: TRBV12-3/TRBV12-4
J gene: TRBJ1-4
clone size: .
D gene: .

CDR3 DNA: TGTGCCTGGAGTGTGTCCAGGAACTATGGCTACACCTTC
CDR3 protein: CAWSVSRNYGYTF
V gene: TRBV30
J gene: TRBJ1-2
clone size: few
D gene: .

CDR3 DNA: TGTGCCAGCAGCCCCTCGGACAGGTTCGAGCAGTACTTC
CDR3 protein: CASSPSDRFEQYF
V gene: TRBV11-2
J gene: TRBJ2-7
clone size: .
D gene: TRBD1

CDR3 DNA: TGTGCCGTCCGGGTGAACACTGAAGCTTTCTTT
CDR3 protein: CAVRVNTEAFF
V gene: TRBV19
J gene: TRBJ1-1
clone size: .
D gene: .

CDR3 DNA: TGTGCCAGCAGCGTAAACTTAAATCAGCCCCAGCATTTT
CDR3 protein: CASSVNLNQPQHF
V gene: TRBV9
J gene: TRBJ1-5
clone size: .
D gene: .

CDR3 DNA: TGCGCCAGCAGTCAGGGCGCCACAGGGAATTTCACCGGGGAGCTGTTTTTT
CDR3 protein: CASSQGATGNFTGELFF
V gene: TRBV23-1
J gene: TRBJ2-2
clone size: .
D gene: .

CDR3 DNA: TGTGCCTGGGGGGACAGGAGGAACACTGAAGCTTTCTTT
CDR3 protein: CAWGDRRNTEAFF
V gene: TRBV30
J gene: TRBJ1-1
clone size: .
D gene: TRBD1

CDR3 DNA: TGTGCCAGCAGAGATAGCGGGGGGATCAGCGCGTTCTTC
CDR3 protein: CASRDSGGISAFF
V gene: TRBV12-3/TRBV12-4
J gene: TRBJ2-1
clone size: .
D gene: TRBD2

CDR3 DNA: TGTGCCATCAGCCCCTCGGGGGGCTCGTACGAGCAGTACTTC
CDR3 protein: CAISPSGGSYEQYF
V gene: TRBV10-3
J gene: TRBJ2-7
clone size: .
D gene: .

CDR3 DNA: TGTGCCAGTAGTATAGGAGGAACGGTCTATGAAAAACTGTTTTTT
CDR3 protein: CASSIGGTVYEKLFF
V gene: TRBV19
J gene: TRBJ1-4
clone size: .
D gene: .

CDR3 DNA: TGTGCCACCAGTGACAGGGAGGTTGAAAAACTGTTTTTT
CDR3 protein: CATSDREVEKLFF
V gene: TRBV24-1
J gene: TRBJ1-4
clone size: .
D gene: .

CDR3 DNA: TGTGCCAGCAGCTTCCCCGGTGGGGCCAACGTCCTGACTTTC
CDR3 protein: CASSFPGGANVLTF
V gene: TRBV7-9
J gene: TRBJ2-6
clone size: .
D gene: .

CDR3 DNA: TGCGCCAGCAGCTCGACAGGGGTTAACACTGAAGCTTTCTTT
CDR3 protein: CASSSTGVNTEAFF
V gene: TRBV5-1
J gene: TRBJ1-1
clone size: once
D gene: TRBD1

CDR3 DNA: TGTGCCAGCAGCTTCTGGCTAGCGGGCGGCACCGGGGAGCTGTTTTTT
CDR3 protein: CASSFWLAGGTGELFF
V gene: TRBV5-4
J gene: TRBJ2-2
clone size: once
D gene: TRBD2

CDR3 DNA: TGTGCCAGCAGCGAAGACAGGGGTTTCTATGGCTACACCTTC
CDR3 protein: CASSEDRGFYGYTF
V gene: TRBV6-1
J gene: TRBJ1-2
clone size: .
D gene: TRBD1

CDR3 DNA: TGTGCCAGCAGCTTGGAAGACAGGAGAAATTCACCCCTCCACTTT
CDR3 protein: CASSLEDRRNSPLHF
V gene: TRBV5-6
J gene: TRBJ1-6
clone size: few
D gene: .

CDR3 DNA: TGTGCCAGCAGTCGACAGGGTAATGAAAAACTGTTTTTT
CDR3 protein: CASSRQGNEKLFF
V gene: TRBV12-3/TRBV12-4
J gene: TRBJ1-4
clone size: .
D gene: TRBD1

CDR3 DNA: TGTGCCAGCATGGGGGGTCTCGGTTCGAACACTGAAGCTTTCTTT
CDR3 protein: CASMGGLGSNTEAFF
V gene: TRBV2
J gene: TRBJ1-1
clone size: .
D gene: .

CDR3 DNA: TGCGCCAGCAGCTTGAGTGTAGGGGCTGGGGCCAACGTCCTGACTTTC
CDR3 protein: CASSLSVGAGANVLTF
V gene: TRBV5-1
J gene: TRBJ2-6
clone size: .
D gene: .

CDR3 DNA: TGTGCCAGTAGTTCAAATCCCAATCAGCCCCAGCATTTT
CDR3 protein: CASSSNPNQPQHF
V gene: TRBV19
J gene: TRBJ1-5
clone size: few
D gene: .

CDR3 DNA: TGTGCCAGCAGCCGCCGGACAGCCTCTAACTATGGCTACACCTTC
CDR3 protein: CASSRRTASNYGYTF
V gene: TRBV3-1/TRBV3-2
J gene: TRBJ1-2
clone size: .
D gene: .

CDR3 DNA: TGTGCCAGCAGTGGACATTACATGAACACTGAAGCTTTCTTT
CDR3 protein: CASSGHYMNTEAFF
V gene: TRBV2
J gene: TRBJ1-1
clone size: .
D gene: .

CDR3 DNA: TGTGCCAGCAGCTTCCCCGTCGACAGGGGGTTAGCATCCTCCTACGAGCAGTACTTC
CDR3 protein: CASSFPVDRGLASSYEQYF
V gene: TRBV7-8
J gene: TRBJ2-7
clone size: .
D gene: TRBD1

CDR3 DNA: TGTGCCAGCAGCAAACCACCGGGACAGGGGGACTATGGCTACACCTTC
CDR3 protein: CASSKPPGQGDYGYTF
V gene: TRBV21-1
J gene: TRBJ1-2
clone size: .
D gene: .

CDR3 DNA: TGTGCCAGCAGTTACGGCCAGGGTCAGCCCCAGCATTTT
CDR3 protein: CASSYGQGQPQHF
V gene: TRBV6-5
J gene: TRBJ1-5
clone size: .
D gene: .

CDR3 DNA: TGCGCCAGCAGCCAAGCCGGCGACAGGAGAGGTGGCTACACCTTC
CDR3 protein: CASSQAGDRRGGYTF
V gene: TRBV4-1
J gene: TRBJ1-2
clone size: .
D gene: .

CDR3 DNA: TGTGCTAGTGTTCAGGGAGGATGGACTGAAGCTTTCTTT
CDR3 protein: CASVQGGWTEAFF
V gene: TRBV12-5
J gene: TRBJ1-1
clone size: .
D gene: .

CDR3 DNA: TGTGCCAGCAGTTATTTGGAGGGCACTGAAGCTTTCTTT
CDR3 protein: CASSYLEGTEAFF
V gene: TRBV6-5
J gene: TRBJ1-1
clone size: .
D gene: .

CDR3 DNA: TGCGCCAGCAGCCAGGTTAGCGGGGGGCCCATCGAGCAGTACTTC
CDR3 protein: CASSQVSGGPIEQYF
V gene: TRBV4-3
J gene: TRBJ2-7
clone size: .
D gene: TRBD2

CDR3 DNA: TGTGCCAGCCTTCCCCACACAGGGGACTACAATGAGCAGTTCTTC
CDR3 protein: CASLPHTGDYNEQFF
V gene: TRBV5-6
J gene: TRBJ2-1
clone size: .
D gene: TRBD1

CDR3 DNA: TGTGCCAGCAGGGGAGGGAACTACGAGCAGTACTTC
CDR3 protein: CASRGGNYEQYF
V gene: TRBV14
J gene: TRBJ2-7
clone size: .
D gene: TRBD2